Listed below are T cell receptor beta chains from one sample, sequenced in a study of T cell repertoires in cytomegalovirus infection. One entry per CDR3 protein, called by TCRdb with MiXCR from the reads. The sample carries under 350,000 distinct CDR3 sequences, 9.5% recorded once. Sequenced input: PBMCs. The source of these receptors is a human donor in good health (CMV status not recorded). Some clones in this sample may be carry-over from other donors' samples. Each CDR3 is given with its conserved first and last residue. D genes are given only for firm matches. Size is stated for part of the rows, as once, few or many counts, or as a class when the clone is expanded.

D	V	size	J	CDR3	DNA
TRBD2	TRBV7-2	many	TRBJ2-1	CASSPTTSSIYNEQFF	TGTGCCAGCAGTCCCACGACTAGCTCCATCTACAATGAGCAGTTCTTC
TRBD1	TRBV20-1	few	TRBJ2-7	CSARPYRGPYEQYF	TGCAGTGCTAGACCCTACAGGGGGCCCTACGAGCAGTACTTC
TRBD2	TRBV11-1	.	TRBJ2-7	CASSANSGTSSLEQYF	TGTGCCAGCAGCGCCAACTCCGGGACTAGCTCTTTGGAGCAGTACTTC
.	TRBV9	many	TRBJ1-1	CASSDPIEGGTMNTEAFF	TGTGCCAGCAGCGACCCCATCGAAGGGGGGACTATGAACACTGAAGCTTTCTTT
.	TRBV27	.	TRBJ1-2	CASRPEIGGTRNYGYTF	TGTGCCAGCCGACCCGAGATAGGGGGAACCCGTAACTATGGCTACACCTTC
TRBD2	TRBV7-2	many	TRBJ2-7	CASSPVRLAGNYEQYF	TGTGCCAGCAGCCCAGTGAGACTAGCGGGGAACTACGAGCAGTACTTC
TRBD2	TRBV9	few	TRBJ2-7	CASSASSGGAYEQYF	TGTGCCAGCAGCGCAAGTAGCGGGGGGGCCTACGAGCAGTACTTC
.	TRBV7-2	few	TRBJ2-7	CASAQGGYEQYF	TGTGCCAGCGCGCAGGGTGGATACGAGCAGTACTTC
.	TRBV20-1	few	TRBJ1-3	CSARRRNSGNTIYF	TGCAGTGCTAGACGGCGGAACTCTGGAAACACCATATATTTT
.	TRBV7-2	few	TRBJ1-5	CASRWYSNQPQHF	TGTGCCAGCCGGTGGTATAGCAATCAGCCCCAGCATTTT
TRBD2	TRBV18	many	TRBJ2-3	CASSLTSGRSRDTQYF	TGTGCCAGCTCATTGACTAGCGGGAGATCAAGGGATACGCAGTATTTT
TRBD1	TRBV5-6	.	TRBJ1-2	CASSLPGTGEYYGYTF	TGTGCCAGCAGCCTACCAGGGACAGGGGAGTACTATGGCTACACCTTC
TRBD2	TRBV7-3	few	TRBJ2-1	CASSPGGGRALREQFF	TGTGCCAGCAGCCCAGGTGGCGGGAGGGCGTTGCGCGAGCAGTTCTTC
.	TRBV7-9	many	TRBJ2-5	CASSLVGGPRETQYF	TGTGCCAGCAGCTTAGTTGGAGGGCCTCGGGAGACCCAGTACTTC
TRBD1	TRBV7-9	many	TRBJ1-1	CASSFEGTGMNTEAFF	TGTGCCAGCAGCTTCGAGGGGACAGGGATGAACACTGAAGCTTTCTTT
TRBD1	TRBV6-2/TRBV6-3	many	TRBJ1-2	CASSEPGQGAGGYTF	TGTGCCAGCAGCGAACCGGGACAGGGGGCTGGCGGCTACACCTTC
TRBD1	TRBV7-2	.	TRBJ1-3	CASSARTGGQNTIYF	TGTGCCAGCAGCGCCCGGACCGGGGGACAGAACACCATATATTTT
TRBD2	TRBV7-2	many	TRBJ2-1	CASSFRLAGGRYNEQFF	TGTGCCAGCAGCTTCCGACTAGCGGGGGGCCGATACAATGAGCAGTTCTTC
.	TRBV19	few	TRBJ1-5	CASSEGAGQPQHF	TGTGCCAGTAGTGAAGGGGCGGGACAGCCCCAGCATTTT
TRBD2	TRBV7-2	many	TRBJ2-7	CASSLALAGVEGEQYF	TGTGCCAGCAGCTTAGCACTAGCGGGGGTAGAGGGCGAGCAGTACTTC
.	TRBV7-9	many	TRBJ2-3	CASSKTRDSGTDTQYF	TGTGCCAGCAGCAAGACCCGGGACTCGGGAACAGATACGCAGTATTTT
TRBD1	TRBV6-5	many	TRBJ2-3	CASSYSGTGTDTQYF	TGTGCCAGCAGTTACTCAGGGACAGGGACAGATACGCAGTATTTT
.	TRBV29-1	.	TRBJ2-7	CSARRGTGFAEQYF	TGCAGCGCACGACGGGGAACAGGTTTCGCCGAGCAGTACTTC
TRBD2	TRBV7-8	few	TRBJ2-5	CASSSRGLAGARETQYF	TGTGCCAGCAGTTCAAGGGGACTAGCGGGGGCGCGGGAGACCCAGTACTTC
TRBD1	TRBV2	.	TRBJ1-2	CASSLLGQGDGYTF	TGTGCCAGCAGTTTGCTTGGACAGGGGGATGGCTACACCTTC
.	TRBV6-6	few	TRBJ1-6	CASSYSAENSPLHF	TGTGCCAGCAGTTACTCGGCCGAAAATTCACCCCTCCACTTT
.	TRBV19	few	TRBJ1-1	CASSRPWTTEAFF	TGTGCCAGTAGTCGGCCCTGGACCACTGAAGCTTTCTTT
TRBD1	TRBV7-9	few	TRBJ2-2	CASSLETGGANTGELFF	TGTGCCAGCAGCTTAGAGACAGGGGGCGCGAACACCGGGGAGCTGTTTTTT
TRBD2	TRBV15	.	TRBJ2-3	CATSMTSGDTQYF	TGTGCCACCAGCATGACTAGCGGGGATACGCAGTATTTT
.	TRBV7-9	many	TRBJ2-1	CASSLAGMGSYNEQFF	TGTGCCAGCAGCTTAGCGGGCATGGGCTCCTACAATGAGCAGTTCTTC
TRBD2	TRBV7-9	.	TRBJ2-5	CASSLVPGLAGDQETQYF	TGTGCCAGCAGCTTAGTTCCTGGACTAGCGGGGGACCAAGAGACCCAGTACTTC
.	TRBV7-2	many	TRBJ2-1	CASSFSHGNNEQFF	TGTGCCAGCAGCTTTTCCCACGGAAACAATGAGCAGTTCTTC